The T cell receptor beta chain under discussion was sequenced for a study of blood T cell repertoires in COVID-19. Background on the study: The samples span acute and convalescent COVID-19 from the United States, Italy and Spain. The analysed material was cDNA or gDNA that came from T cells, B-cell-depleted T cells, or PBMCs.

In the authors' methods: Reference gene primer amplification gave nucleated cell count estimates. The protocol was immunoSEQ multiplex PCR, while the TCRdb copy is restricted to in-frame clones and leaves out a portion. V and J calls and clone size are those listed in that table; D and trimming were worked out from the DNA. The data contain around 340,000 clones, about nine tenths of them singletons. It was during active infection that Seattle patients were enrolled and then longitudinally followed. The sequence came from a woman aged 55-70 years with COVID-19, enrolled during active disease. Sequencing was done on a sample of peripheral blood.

CDR3 sequence reads: CASASGGRNEQFF. CDR3 nucleotide sequence: TGCGCCAGTGCTAGCGGGGGGCGGAATGAGCAGTTCTTC. This rearrangement joins TRBV5-1 to TRBJ2-1; 11 nucleotides line up with TRBD2. V lost 8 bases to trimming and J lost 7 bases; unmatched junction nucleotides: 5. Germline lookup yields CDR1 SGHRS and CDR2 YFSETQ. The CDR3 contains 13 residues. The full variable domain, in which reference TRBV5-1 and TRBJ2-1 provide the parts outside the CDR3, is KAGVTQTPRYLIKTRGQQVTLSCSPISGHRSVSWYQQTPGQGLQFLFEYFSETQRNKGNFPGRFSGRQFSNSRSEMNVSTLELGDSALYLCASASGGRNEQFFGPGTRLTVL.